This T cell receptor beta chain was observed in a study of T-cell memory formation after mild COVID-19. Study in general: Among the donors, TCR clusters were largely specific to each donor.

Remarks on this clonotype: As yet, its antigen is unknown.

Broader study findings: Among clones contracting day 15 to 85, CD4/CD8 was balanced, whereas later expanders leaned CD4+. The main location of contracting CD4+ clones was CM and EM, and that of contracting CD8+ clones was EMRA.

TCRdb reanalysed the 5' RACE reads using MiXCR and keeps one entry per CDR3 protein. The table lists 200,000 to 250,000 distinct CDR3 sequences, more than 8% of them singletons, with 20% to 25% in the top ten. This TCR came from a young man who had mild COVID-19 (a few samples of this study predate the infection). Cell type and time point are not known. Sequenced sample: PBMCs or a T cell subset sorted from them (not recorded which).

This CDR3 is CASSPTSQNQPQHF. CDR3 coding DNA: TGTGCCAGCAGCCCTACTAGTCAAAATCAGCCCCAGCATTTT. The rearrangement joins TRBV6-1 to TRBJ1-5; D not resolved. This CDR3 is built from 14 residues. The ends were cut back, 6 bases at V and 4 bases at J, with 13 bases in the middle. Germline CDR1 reads MNHNS; CDR2 reads SASEGT.